Listed below are T cell receptor beta chains from one sample, sequenced in a study of blood T cells in healthy people across ages. TCRdb passed the 5' RACE reads through MiXCR, listing each CDR3 protein once. This sample has roughly 1,500,000 distinct CDR3 sequences, with about 32% found just once. Specimen: blood. These receptors were taken from a woman in her twenties or thirties in good health. Each CDR3 is given with its conserved first and last residue.

>14|TRBV7-9
CASSPFVANTEAFF
>13|TRBV2
CASRGDSLHEQYF
>13|TRBV24-1
CATSVLSKETQYF
>15|TRBV6-1
CASSERDRGRDEQFF
>14|TRBV7-9
CALRGDPTYNEQFF
>13|TRBV29-1
CSVDGDDVYGYTF
>16|TRBV9
CASSVVGTSGRNEQFF
>13|TRBV30
CAWSSRGDQPQHF
>15|TRBV12-3/TRBV12-4
CASSLASGGESAQFF
>14|TRBV2
CASSQGAFGQPQHF
>14|TRBV25-1
CASSATDLNTEAFF
>15|TRBV18
CASSPLWDRGHEQYF
>13|TRBV6-6
CASSYTGSNEQYF
>15|TRBV28
CASSPVLREVDEQFF
>14|TRBV7-9
CASSPQAGVMTQYF
>14|TRBV5-1
CASSLDGGPETQYF
>16|TRBV5-1
CASSLVVGGGDYGYTF
>13|TRBV30
CAWSANYKESQYF
>16|TRBV28
CASSPLGMGANYGYTF
>16|TRBV3-1
CASSQELAGAGDTQYF
>19|TRBV6-1
CASSEARLLAGDSPYEQYF
>15|TRBV12-3/TRBV12-4
CASSSDQDRRNEQFF
>14|TRBV3-1
CASSPSLGRNEQYF
>14|TRBV29-1
CSVESDGSSYEQYF
>13|TRBV20-1
CSAPGQKSNEQYF
>15|TRBV7-9
CASGGPGQGANEQYF
>15|TRBV20-1
CSARDSRGVFYEQYF
>15|TRBV2
CASKYLSGHQGTQYF
>16|TRBV7-6
CASSSTGALNSYEQYF
>14|TRBV4-1
CASSQLAGGGPQYF
>13|TRBV29-1
CSVEVDRGDEQYF
>15|TRBV5-6
CASSLLSGTTYEQYF
>17|TRBV7-8
CASSLAMEQYRANVLTF
>14|TRBV18
CASSPSTGGSEQYF
>13|TRBV20-1
CSARQRPTDTQYF
>13|TRBV2
CASARDSNEKLFF
>16|TRBV6-6
CASSYKAGASLHEQYF
>16|TRBV7-8
CASSFGPILRTYEQYF
>14|TRBV20-1
CSARDGSFHQPQHF
>16|TRBV20-1
CSAREPRSGRANEQFF
>14|TRBV12-3/TRBV12-4
CASSLTGIRTEAFF
>16|TRBV5-1
CASSLAPAVETYEQYF
>14|TRBV15
CATSRGDEVYEQYF
>14|TRBV29-1
CSVAQARGAGELFF
>16|TRBV5-1
CASRSRGDTGIDTQYF
>12|TRBV4-1
CASSPPRAEQYF
>14|TRBV20-1
CSAIGHFSNEKLFF
>14|TRBV29-1
CSVEDRGVQETQYF
>16|TRBV6-5
CASMLAGRSRTDTQYF